One TCR beta chain is described in this entry. The target antigen is unknown. V lost 5 bases, J lost 5 bases, and 8 bases stayed unmatched. The CDR3 is 15 residues long. Germline loops: CDR1 SEHNR, CDR2 FQNEAQ (reference sequence). This entry comes from a study of T cell repertoires in cytomegalovirus infection. Across the whole study: Shared public TCR beta signatures pointed to both CMV infection and a matching HLA type.

General study points: Carriage of CMV together with the relevant HLA was identifiable through cumulative public TCR beta family frequency. What dominated the ex vivo response were HLA-C-restricted CMV-specific TCR beta clonotypes.

TCRdb re-derived calls from the reads in MiXCR, one entry per CDR3 protein. The sample contains roughly 150,000 distinct CDR3 sequences, roughly 18% of which appear only once. Sequencing input: CD8+ T cells from PBMCs. This chain links TRBV7-9 with TRBJ1-1, with 10 bases fitting TRBD1. The source is a human donor in good health (CMV status not recorded). Some clones in this sample may be carry-over from other donors' samples. This chain's CDR3 is CASSGRTGGRTEAFF. For the CDR3, the DNA is TGTGCCAGCAGCGGAAGGACAGGGGGAAGAACTGAAGCTTTCTTT.